This T cell receptor (beta chain) was observed in a study of T cells after somatic rescue of genetic block. Sequencing used immunoSEQ multiplex PCR; TCRdb keeps in-frame clones, though not all of them. The repertoire holds about 12,000 clones, with over 55% as singletons. The CDR3 has 15 residues. Germline CDR1 reads LNHDA; CDR2 reads SQIVND (reference sequence). Trimming removed 5 bases from V and 4 bases from J; junction bases left unmatched: 9. This receptor was taken from a boy aged 10-17 years. The chain links TRBV19 to TRBJ2-5; TRBD1 agrees at 8 bases. The sequencing sample was made of peripheral blood mononuclear cells (PBMCs). CDR3 sequence reads: CASSPSWTGRETQYF. Written as DNA, the CDR3 is TGTGCCAGTAGTCCCTCCTGGACAGGGAGAGAGACCCAGTACTTC.